This TCR beta chain was profiled in a study of shared clonotypes between healthy human individuals. Adults of Caucasian background living in Nashville, Tennessee made up all donors. For genomic DNA, unsorted samples relied on approximately 100 million PBMCs. Of note for this clone: The antigen is not known.

Study-wide points: The authors expected sequencing depth to affect clonotype sharing among donors.

As processed by the authors: Junction-only sequences produced by ImmunoSEQ had no quality scores, so filtering differed. TCRdb's copy holds only in-frame clones and misses some; the assay was immunoSEQ multiplex PCR. V and J calls and clone size are given by that table; D and trimming were obtained from the DNA. The sample includes approximately 480,000 clones, 75% to 80% seen only once; the top ten take about 12%. The CDR3 has 14 amino acids. V was trimmed by 1 base and J by 5 bases, leaving 8 bases between them. In germline, CDR1 is MGHRA, CDR2 YSYEKL. The gene calls are TRBV4-1 and TRBJ1-4; possible D gene TRBD1, 5 bases. Sequencing was done on a sample of PBMCs. This receptor was obtained from a woman between 35 and 50 years old in good health. Some clones in this sample may be carry-over from other donors' samples. CDR3: CASSQAWGNEKLFF. The CDR3 nucleotides are TGCGCCAGCAGCCAAGCTTGGGGGAATGAAAAACTGTTTTTT.